The 26 T cell receptor beta chains reported below all come from one sample, sequenced in a study of CD8+ T cells in alopecia areata (dated by TCRdb to about 2018). Receptors were amplified or captured by the immunoSEQ multiplex PCR assay. RNA was extracted from all samples and reverse transcribed into cDNA, which served as template for TCR sequencing. What TCRdb holds here is the immuneACCESS table cut down to in-frame rearrangements. Part of the clones is not present; checked against another copy, under half of the missing clones reflect an unresolved V gene, and the others are unexplained. The sample comprises about 300,000 clones, and every one was counted more than once. 1.2% of the sample rests with the top ten. Pooled mouse cutaneous lymph node cells were stained for CD4, CD8alpha, NKG2D, NKG2ACE and other markers and were then sorted on a BD Influx. The sample consisted of CD4+ T cells sorted from a lymph node. All receptors derive from a C3H/HeJ mouse with alopecia areata. The MHC haplotype carried by mice of this strain is H2-k.

In the case of this clone: Mouse gene names and germline throughout. The read terminates 4 residues ahead of where the CDR3 ends, so the germline J gene completes it. The same CDR3 is also encoded by other DNA sequences in this sample. This sequence joins TRBV13-3 and TRBJ2-4, with D perhaps TRBD2 (6 bases). The CDR3 is 13 amino acids. Germline lookup yields CDR1 NNHDY and CDR2 SYVADS. CDR3 region: CASSDPGENTLYF. The DNA read from the CDR3 is TGTGCCAGCAGTGATCCTGGGGAAAAC.

This clone was counted only a few times. The gene symbols are mouse symbols. The read stops 4 residues short of the end of the CDR3; the missing end is completed from the germline J gene. The chain is built from TRBV14 and TRBJ2-3, with TRBD2 matching 9 bases. Germline V gene lookup returns CDR1 SGHDT and CDR2 FRDEAV. CDR3 size: 17 residues. Trimming took 4 bases from V and 1 from J; bases not matched to a gene: 10. Partial CDR3 DNA: TGTGCCAGCAGTCCCCTTTGGGGGGGCGTTGGTGCAGAA. Amino acids: CASSPLWGGVGAE. The whole CDR3 protein is CASSPLWGGVGAETLYF.

Details on this clone: A much larger clone lies a single base off, so this may be a read error. The gene names here belong to mouse. The read terminates 4 residues ahead of where the CDR3 ends, so the germline J gene completes it. Other nucleotide sequences in the sample specify the same CDR3. The chain recombines TRBV19 with TRBJ2-3; D not resolved. Between the trimmed V and J ends, which lost 2 bases and 1 base, there was a span of 5 bases. Germline CDR1 FNHDT, CDR2 SITEND (reference sequence). The CDR3 loop spans 13 amino acids. CDR3 residues: CASSIWGAETLYF. The CDR3 bases that were read are TGTGCCAGCAGTATTTGGGGTGCAGAA.

Note on this clone: Gene names follow the mouse nomenclature. The read halts 4 residues ahead of the CDR3 end, with the missing end drawn from the germline J gene. Other DNA sequences within the sample encode an identical CDR3. V and J are TRBV31 and TRBJ2-3, with 7 bases matching TRBD2. CDR1 is GKSSPN, CDR2 SITVG, per germline. V lost 1 base to trimming and J lost 0 bases; unmatched junction nucleotides: 4. This CDR3 spans 15 amino acids. Incomplete CDR3 DNA: TGTGCCTGGAGTCCTGGGGGTTCCAGTGCAGAA. Translation: CAWSPGGSSAE. The CDR3 in its entirety is CAWSPGGSSAETLYF. The entire variable domain, with the rest obtained from reference TRBV31 and TRBJ2-3, is as follows: AQTIHQWPVAEIKAVGSPLSLGCTIKGKSSPNLYWYWQATGGTLQQLFYSITVGQVESVVQLNLSASRPKDDQFILSTEKLLLSHSGFYLCAWSPGGSSAETLYFGSGTRLTVL.

This clone was seen a few times. Gene names and germline refer to mouse. The read gets to within 4 residues of the CDR3 end, and the germline J gene fills in the rest. The J gene is TRBJ2-7, the V gene TRBV19, with 7 positions matching TRBD1. This CDR3 is 13 amino acids long. The germline V gene has CDR1 FNHDT and CDR2 SITEND (reference sequence). Here the CDR3 reads CASSQGQPYEQYF. The part of the CDR3 DNA that was read is TGTGCCAGCAGCCAGGGACAGCCTTAT.

Worth noting for this clone: Germline and genes: mouse. The sequenced fragment ends 4 residues before the CDR3 boundary, so the rest is inferred from the germline J gene. The identical CDR3 is also encoded by other nucleotide sequences in the sample. V and J are TRBV19 and TRBJ2-2, with 7 bases lining up with TRBD1. This CDR3 is 13 amino acids long. Germline V gene lookup returns CDR1 FNHDT and CDR2 SITEND (reference sequence). Losses at the gene ends were 6 bases for V and 1 base for J; bases not matched to a gene: 0. CDR3 loop: CASNRGNTGQLYF. The CDR3 DNA, read in part, is TGTGCCAGCAACAGGGGAAACACCGGG.

This clone was detected only a few times. Each gene name is a mouse one. The CDR3 region is CASSTRLGDNYAEQFF. The sequenced part of the CDR3 DNA is TGTGCCAGCAGTACTCGACTGGGAGATAACTATGCT. The chain carries TRBV19 and TRBJ2-1, with 7 bases identical to TRBD2. Read coverage stops 4 residues before the CDR3 terminus; the germline J gene supplies the remainder. The CDR3 contains 16 residues. J was trimmed by 0 bases and V by 3 bases; bases with no gene match: 6. CDR1 and CDR2 (germline): FNHDT, SITEND (reference sequence).

As concerns this clone: Mouse germline and gene names are used. Read sequence stops 4 residues before the CDR3 end, and the germline J gene provides the missing end. V and J are TRBV14 and TRBJ1-2, with 7 nucleotides matching TRBD1. V lost 2 bases and J lost 3; bases outside the gene matches: 7. Germline loops: CDR1 SGHDT, CDR2 FRDEAV. The CDR3 length is 15 residues. The CDR3 loop reads CASSFWGQRDSDYTF. The DNA read from the CDR3 is TGTGCCAGCAGTTTTTGGGGACAGAGGGACTCC.

On this clone itself: Each gene name is a mouse one. The CDR3 end is not reached by the read, which stops 4 residues before it; the germline J gene fills it in. The J gene is TRBJ2-5, the V gene TRBV5, with D tentatively TRBD1 (6 bases). Germline values: CDR1 LGHNA, CDR2 YNLKQL (reference sequence). This CDR3 spans 15 amino acids. V gave up 2 bases and J gave up 0 bases, with 9 bases separating them. The part of the CDR3 DNA that was read is TGTGCCAGCAGCCAAACAGGGCCTAACCAAGAC. It is translated as CASSQTGPNQD. The CDR3 as a whole reads CASSQTGPNQDTQYF.

There are a few counts of this clone. Mouse germline and gene names are used. With the read ending 4 residues before the CDR3 end, the germline J gene is used to fill in that end. The J gene is TRBJ1-2, the V gene TRBV13-1; weak D call: TRBD1 (5 bases). The CDR3 is made up of 15 amino acids. V lost 1 base to trimming and J lost 0 bases, with 10 bases between them. Germline lookup yields CDR1 NSHNY and CDR2 SYGAGN. The CDR3: CASSDPLTANSDYTF. Partial CDR3 DNA: TGTGCCAGCAGTGATCCCCTGACAGCAAACTCC.

Note on this clone: The genes and germline here are from mouse. The read stops 4 residues short of the end of the CDR3; the missing end is completed from the germline J gene. This CDR3 is also generated by other DNA sequences in the sample. The J gene is TRBJ1-1, the V gene TRBV13-3; the D gene is possibly TRBD1 (5 bases). CDR3 size: 13 residues. The germline gives CDR1 NNHDY, CDR2 SYVADS. V was trimmed by 5 bases and J by 3 bases, leaving 11 bases between them. The CDR3 bases that were read are TGTGCCAGCAGGGGCCAGGGAGACACA. It encodes CASRGQGDT. In full, the CDR3 is CASRGQGDTEVFF.

This clone was detected only a few times. The listed genes are named as in mouse. Read sequence stops 4 residues before the CDR3 end, and the germline J gene provides the missing end. The J gene is TRBJ1-2, the V gene TRBV13-1; TRBD1 matches 7 bases. This CDR3 region has 15 residues. J was trimmed by 1 base and V by 0 bases; bases with no gene match: 3. Germline V gene sequence: CDR1 NSHNY, CDR2 SYGAGN. The CDR3 sequence: CASSDDRDRNSDYTF. The part of the CDR3 DNA that was read is TGTGCCAGCAGTGATGACCGGGACAGAAACTCC.

This clone was counted between two and nine times. Genes here carry mouse names. The read finishes 4 residues shy of the CDR3 end, and the germline J gene is used to complete it. The chain joins TRBV19 to TRBJ2-5, with TRBD2 matching 7 bases. The CDR3 consists of 15 residues. Trimming removed 1 base from V and 3 bases from J; junction bases left unmatched: 5. Germline-derived CDR1 and CDR2 are FNHDT and SITEND (reference sequence). CDR3 DNA, as far as it was read: TGTGCCAGCAGTATAAACTGGGGCCATCAAGAC. This translates into CASSINWGHQD. The full CDR3 protein is CASSINWGHQDTQYF.

Notes on this clone: These gene names are mouse names. The read halts 4 residues ahead of the CDR3 end, with the missing end drawn from the germline J gene. J is TRBJ2-2 and V is TRBV13-1, with 9 bases matching TRBD2. V lost 2 bases and J lost 6; bases outside the gene matches: 2. The CDR3 covers 14 residues. Germline V gene sequence: CDR1 NSHNY, CDR2 SYGAGN. The CDR3 bases that were read are TGTGCCAGCAGTGACTGGGGGGGGTCCGGG. Translated, it gives CASSDWGGSG. The entire CDR3 protein is CASSDWGGSGQLYF.

Comments on this clone: The genes and germline here are from mouse. The read halts 4 residues ahead of the CDR3 end, with the missing end drawn from the germline J gene. The chain links TRBV1 to TRBJ2-1, with 9 bases identical to TRBD1. Trimming took 1 base from V and 3 from J; bases not matched to a gene: 7. The CDR3 is made up of 17 amino acids. The germline gives CDR1 NSQYPW, CDR2 LRSPGD (reference sequence). The CDR3 spells CTCSAATGGAGYAEQFF. The sequenced CDR3 bases are TGCACCTGCAGTGCAGCCACAGGGGGCGCGGGCTATGCT.

Concerning this clone: Gene labels here are mouse ones. The CDR3 end is not reached by the read, which stops 4 residues before it; the germline J gene fills it in. The V gene is TRBV13-3, the J gene TRBJ2-3; TRBD1 agrees at 8 bases. With V trimmed by 4 bases and J by 3 bases, 4 bases remained unmatched. CDR3 length equals 14 residues. Germline V CDR1 and CDR2: NNHDY, SYVADS. CDR3 DNA, as far as it was read: TGTGCCAGCAGTCGACAGGGGACGGCAGAA. Protein product: CASSRQGTAE. Given in full, the CDR3 is CASSRQGTAETLYF.

This clone was recorded a few times. Each gene name is a mouse one. From the germline J gene comes the end of the CDR3, since the read stops 4 residues before it. The rearrangement uses TRBV13-3 and TRBJ1-1, with TRBD1 as a possible D gene (6 bases). The CDR3 is 15 residues long. Trimming removed 5 bases from V and 1 base from J, with 15 bases in between. The germline V gene encodes CDR1 NNHDY and CDR2 SYVADS. The CDR3 bases that were read are TGTGCCAGCAGGGACCCCCGGGACAAAAACACA. Its protein product is CASRDPRDKNT. The complete CDR3 protein is CASRDPRDKNTEVFF.

This clone appeared a few times. A much larger clone differs by one base, so this may be a read error. Gene names are the mouse ones. The CDR3 extends 4 residues past the end of the read, so its final part is completed from the germline J gene. At the DNA level, this CDR3 is encoded by other sequences in the same sample as well. The chain employs TRBV5 and TRBJ2-7, with 7 nucleotides matching TRBD1. V lost 0 bases to trimming and J lost 0 bases; unmatched junction nucleotides: 2. Germline values: CDR1 LGHNA, CDR2 YNLKQL (reference sequence). CDR3 length equals 15 residues. CDR3 sequence reads: CASSQDRGSSYEQYF. The part of the CDR3 DNA that was read is TGTGCCAGCAGCCAAGACAGGGGGAGCTCCTAT.

This clone was detected ten times or more. Genes here carry mouse names. The observed sequence ends 4 residues before the CDR3 terminus, with the missing tail filled in from the germline J gene. Other DNA sequences in the sample encode the same CDR3. This chain connects TRBV1 to TRBJ2-1; 9 bases match TRBD1. J lost 2 bases, V lost 1 base, and 0 bases had no gene match. This CDR3 region has 15 residues. Germline V gene data show CDR1 as NSQYPW and CDR2 as LRSPGD (reference sequence). CDR3 sequence: CTCSAGTGDYAEQFF. The sequenced CDR3 bases are TGCACCTGCAGTGCAGGGACAGGGGACTATGCT.

This clone was observed a handful of times. A much larger clone lies a single base off, so this may be a read error. Here the gene names and germline are mouse. The missing CDR3 end, 4 residues past where the read stops, is filled in from the germline J gene. The chain recombines TRBV19 with TRBJ2-5; D remains ambiguous. The CDR3 totals 12 residues. Trimming took 3 bases from V and 3 from J, leaving 5 bases between them. The V gene's germline CDR1 is FNHDT and CDR2 SITEND (reference sequence). The CDR3 loop is CASSNRQDTQYF. The sequenced part of the CDR3 DNA is TGTGCCAGCAGTAACAGACAAGAC.

The table lists this clone with a few counts. Gene names are the mouse ones. The CDR3 end falls 4 residues outside the read, so it is completed with the germline J gene. The chain joins TRBV13-1 to TRBJ1-1; D unresolved. CDR3 length: 11 residues. CDR1 and CDR2 from the germline V gene are NSHNY and SYGAGN. CDR3: CASSDALEVFF. The DNA read from the CDR3 is TGTGCCAGCAGTGATGCACTA.

Comments on this clone: Mouse gene names and germline throughout. The read ends 4 residues early relative to the CDR3; the germline J gene fills the gap. The V and J genes are TRBV5 and TRBJ2-5, with 9 positions matching TRBD1. From germline, CDR1 is LGHNA and CDR2 YNLKQL (reference sequence). The CDR3 has 14 amino acids. The CDR3 protein is CASSLGQGADTQYF. The sequenced part of the CDR3 DNA is TGTGCCAGCAGCCTGGGACAGGGTGCCGAC.

Only a few counts were recorded for this clone. Germline and genes here are mouse. The CDR3 end is not reached by the read, which stops 4 residues before it; the germline J gene fills it in. The V gene is TRBV14, the J gene TRBJ2-7, with a weak D call TRBD2 (6 bases). CDR1 is SGHDT and CDR2 is FRDEAV in the germline V gene. Trimming pared 10 bases from V and 3 bases from J, leaving 8 bases between. The CDR3 extends over 10 amino acids. The CDR3 region is CAPGGYEQYF. Incomplete CDR3 DNA: TGTGCCCCGGGGGGCTAT.

This clone turned up a few times. The listed genes are named as in mouse. The read halts 4 residues ahead of the CDR3 end, with the missing end drawn from the germline J gene. This chain joins TRBV19 and TRBJ2-4; 7 positions agree with TRBD2. Trimming at V came to 5 bases and at J to 0 bases, leaving 9 bases not matched to a gene. CDR3 size: 16 residues. Germline CDR1 reads FNHDT; CDR2 reads SITEND (reference sequence). Incomplete CDR3 DNA: TGTGCCAGCAGCCACCTGGCTGGGGGTAGTCAAAAC. It yields the protein CASSHLAGGSQN. The full CDR3 is CASSHLAGGSQNTLYF.

A few counts support this clone. The gene names given are mouse names. The read gets to within 4 residues of the CDR3 end, and the germline J gene fills in the rest. This chain joins TRBV14 and TRBJ2-1; tentative D call: TRBD1 (5 bases). Germline V gives CDR1 SGHDT, CDR2 FRDEAV. The CDR3 consists of 13 residues. V was cut by 2 bases and J by 3 bases, with 6 bases left in between. The CDR3 is CASSLDTYAEQFF. CDR3 bases read: TGTGCCAGCAGTTTGGACACCTATGCT.

As concerns this clone: Mouse gene names and germline throughout. The CDR3 end is not reached by the read, which stops 4 residues before it; the germline J gene fills it in. The V call is TRBV4, the J call TRBJ2-5; D gene unclear. The CDR3 totals 14 residues. V lost 4 bases to trimming and J lost 0 bases, with 8 bases between them. Germline V CDR1 and CDR2: LGHDT, YNNKQL (reference sequence). This CDR3 reads CASSLQLNQDTQYF. The CDR3 DNA, read in part, is TGTGCCAGCAGCTTACAGCTTAACCAAGAC.